The sequence of this TCR beta chain was determined in a study of Graves' ophthalmopathy and Graves' hyperthyroidism. Germline V lookup: CDR1 SGHTA, CDR2 FQGNSA. Trimming shortened V by 5 bases and J by 8 bases, and 19 bases separated the two germline ends. The CDR3 covers 16 residues. CDR3 regions of TCR beta were amplified from RNA transcripts. HTBI-primed RT-PCR formed the first round, and a multiplex PCR formed the second. TCRdb re-called the multiplex PCR reads with MiXCR, one entry per CDR3 protein. The table has over 650,000 distinct CDR3 sequences, roughly 41% seen once. This clonotype came up many times. Its antigen is undetermined. Notes on the study in general: Most thyroid-expanded clonotypes exceeding 0.001 frequency were also found in blood.

The PBMCs used were ones drawn from approximately 10 ml of fresh peripheral blood. The sample comprised peripheral blood. The genes are TRBV7-2 and TRBJ1-6, with unresolved D. This clonotype was sampled from an adult man with Graves' ophthalmopathy. The CDR3 nucleotides read TGTGCCAGCAGCCCCCCCAACAGCCACCGGCATTCACCCCTCCACTTT. This sequence encodes CASSPPNSHRHSPLHF.